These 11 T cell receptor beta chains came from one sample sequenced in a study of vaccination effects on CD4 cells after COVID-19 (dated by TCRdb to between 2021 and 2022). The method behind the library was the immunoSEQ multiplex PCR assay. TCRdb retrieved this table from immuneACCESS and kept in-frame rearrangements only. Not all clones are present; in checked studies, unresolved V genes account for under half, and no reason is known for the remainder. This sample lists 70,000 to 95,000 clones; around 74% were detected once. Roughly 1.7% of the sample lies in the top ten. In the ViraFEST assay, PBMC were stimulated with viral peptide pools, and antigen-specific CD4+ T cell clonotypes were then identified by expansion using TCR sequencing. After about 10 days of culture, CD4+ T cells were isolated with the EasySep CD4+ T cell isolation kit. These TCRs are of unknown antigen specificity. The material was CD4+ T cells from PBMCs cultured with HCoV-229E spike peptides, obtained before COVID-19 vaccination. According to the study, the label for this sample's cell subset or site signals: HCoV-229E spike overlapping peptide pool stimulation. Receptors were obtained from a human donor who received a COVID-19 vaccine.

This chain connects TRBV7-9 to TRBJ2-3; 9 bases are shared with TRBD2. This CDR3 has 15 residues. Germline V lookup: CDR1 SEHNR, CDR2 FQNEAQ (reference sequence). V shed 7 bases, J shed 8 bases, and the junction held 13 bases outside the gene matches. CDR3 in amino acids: CASTYAGERGATQYF. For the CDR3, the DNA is TGTGCCAGCACCTATGCGGGTGAGCGGGGGGCTACGCAGTATTTT.

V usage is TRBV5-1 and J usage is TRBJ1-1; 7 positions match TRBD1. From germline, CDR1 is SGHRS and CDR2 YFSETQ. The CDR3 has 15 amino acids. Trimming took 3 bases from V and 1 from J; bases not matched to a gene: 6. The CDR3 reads CASSSGDRKNTEAFF. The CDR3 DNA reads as TGCGCCAGCAGCTCCGGGGACAGAAAGAACACTGAAGCTTTCTTT.

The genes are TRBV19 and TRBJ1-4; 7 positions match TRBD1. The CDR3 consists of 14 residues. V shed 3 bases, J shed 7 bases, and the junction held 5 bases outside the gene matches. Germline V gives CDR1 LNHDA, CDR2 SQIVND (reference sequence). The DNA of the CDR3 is TGTGCCAGTAGTATTACAGGGGCGGGTGAAAAACTGTTTTTT. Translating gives CASSITGAGEKLFF.

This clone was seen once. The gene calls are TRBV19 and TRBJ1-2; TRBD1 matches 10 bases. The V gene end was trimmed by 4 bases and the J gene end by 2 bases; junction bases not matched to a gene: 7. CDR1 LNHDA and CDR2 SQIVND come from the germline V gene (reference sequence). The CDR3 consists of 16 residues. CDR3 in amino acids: CASSTTGGRINYGYTF. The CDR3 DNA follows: TGTGCCAGTAGTACGACAGGGGGCCGGATAAACTATGGCTACACCTTC.

CDR3 amino acids: CASSEPDSNYEQYV. The CDR3 bases are TGCGCCAGCAGTGAGCCTGACAGCAACTACGAGCAGTACGTC. This rearrangement joins TRBV10-2 to TRBJ2-7, with a possible D match to TRBD1 (5 bases). Germline V CDR1 and CDR2: WSHSY, SAAADI. The V end was cut by 2 bases, the J end by 3 bases, with 11 bases between. This CDR3 spans 14 amino acids.

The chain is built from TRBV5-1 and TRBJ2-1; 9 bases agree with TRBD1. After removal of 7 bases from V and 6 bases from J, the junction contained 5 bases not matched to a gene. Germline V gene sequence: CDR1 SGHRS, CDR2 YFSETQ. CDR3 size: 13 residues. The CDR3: CASGGQGANEQFF. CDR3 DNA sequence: TGCGCCAGCGGGGGACAGGGAGCCAATGAGCAGTTCTTC. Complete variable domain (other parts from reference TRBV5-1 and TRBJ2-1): KAGVTQTPRYLIKTRGQQVTLSCSPISGHRSVSWYQQTPGQGLQFLFEYFSETQRNKGNFPGRFSGRQFSNSRSEMNVSTLELGDSALYLCASGGQGANEQFFGPGTRLTVL.

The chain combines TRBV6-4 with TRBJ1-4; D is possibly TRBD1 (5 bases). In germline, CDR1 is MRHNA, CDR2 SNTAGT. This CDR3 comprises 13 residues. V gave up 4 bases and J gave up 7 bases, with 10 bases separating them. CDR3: CASSAGRGEKLFF. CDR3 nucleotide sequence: TGTGCCAGCAGTGCAGGGCGGGGTGAAAAACTGTTTTTT.

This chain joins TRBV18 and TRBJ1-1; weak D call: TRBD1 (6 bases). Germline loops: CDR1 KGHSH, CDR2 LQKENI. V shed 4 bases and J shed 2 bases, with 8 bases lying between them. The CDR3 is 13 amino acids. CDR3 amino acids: CASSRQDNTEAFF. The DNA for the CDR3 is TGTGCCAGCTCACGACAGGATAACACTGAAGCTTTCTTT.

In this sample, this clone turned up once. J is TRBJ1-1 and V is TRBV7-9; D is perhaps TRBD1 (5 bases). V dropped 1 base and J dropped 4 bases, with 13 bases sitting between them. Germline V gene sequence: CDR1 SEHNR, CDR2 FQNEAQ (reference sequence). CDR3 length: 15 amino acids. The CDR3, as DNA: TGTGCCAGCAGCTTAGACCAGGGCCGCAGCACTGAAGCTTTCTTT. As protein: CASSLDQGRSTEAFF. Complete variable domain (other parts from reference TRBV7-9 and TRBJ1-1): DTGVSQNPRHKITKRGQNVTFRCDPISEHNRLYWYRQTLGQGPEFLTYFQNEAQLEKSRLLSDRFSAERPKGSFSTLEIQRTEQGDSAMYLCASSLDQGRSTEAFFGQGTRLTVV.

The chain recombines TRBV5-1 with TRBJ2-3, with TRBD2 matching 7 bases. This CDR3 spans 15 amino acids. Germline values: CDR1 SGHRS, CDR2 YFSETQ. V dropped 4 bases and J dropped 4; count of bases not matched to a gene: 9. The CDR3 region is CASSPGLQAPDTQYF. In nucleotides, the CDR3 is TGCGCCAGCAGCCCGGGACTACAGGCCCCAGATACGCAGTATTTT.

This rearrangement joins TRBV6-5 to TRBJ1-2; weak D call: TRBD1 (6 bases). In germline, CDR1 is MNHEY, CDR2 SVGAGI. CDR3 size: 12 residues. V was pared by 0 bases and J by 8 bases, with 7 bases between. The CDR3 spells CASSYSGAGYTF. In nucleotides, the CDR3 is TGTGCCAGCAGTTACTCGGGGGCCGGCTACACCTTC.